The source of this TCR beta chain is a study of blood T cell repertoires in COVID-19. Original analysis: For nucleated cells, counts were estimated from reference gene primer amplification. Here immunoSEQ multiplex PCR was the method, and the copy in TCRdb shows in-frame clones only, minus some. V, J and clone size derive from that table, while D and trimming were established from the DNA sequence. This sample yields 100,000 or so clones, of which around 90% are seen a single time; 5.7% belongs to the top ten. The length of the CDR3 is 14 residues. The ends were cut back, 4 bases at V and 7 bases at J, with 16 bases in the middle. Germline V gene sequence: CDR1 SGHDN, CDR2 FVKESK.

The clonotype comes from a man aged 65-85 years with acute or convalescent COVID-19. The sequenced sample was peripheral blood. The V call is TRBV14, the J call TRBJ2-5; maybe TRBD1 (5 bases). This chain's CDR3 is CASSPRLAQGTQYF. CDR3 sequence (DNA): TGTGCCAGCAGCCCCCGACTCGCCCAGGGGACCCAGTACTTC.